The rows below give T cell receptor beta chains drawn from one sample of a study. TCRdb recomputed calls from the RT-PCR reads with MiXCR, one row per CDR3 protein. The profile covers approximately 720,000 distinct CDR3 sequences, with 13% to 15% appearing a single time and about 3.9% taken by the ten largest. The specimen was memory CD4+ T cells from blood. The receptors were sampled from a female donor in good health, serving as a healthy control. The CDR3 runs from the conserved cysteine through the conserved F or W. D genes are given only for firm matches. Rows give clone size only sometimes, using once, few, many, or a class for an expanded clone.

j_call	v_call	clone_size	d_call	cdr3_nt	cdr3_aa
TRBJ2-7	TRBV14	.	TRBD1	TGTGCCAGCAGCCCGGACAGGGGTTCCCTGTGGGGCGAGCAGTACTTC	CASSPDRGSLWGEQYF
TRBJ1-5	TRBV9	.	.	TGTGCCAGCAGCGTAGACGGACAGCTCAATCAGCCCCAGCATTTT	CASSVDGQLNQPQHF
TRBJ1-2	TRBV13	few	TRBD1	TGTGCCAGCACCCGTATGACAGGGGTAAACTATGGCTACACCTTC	CASTRMTGVNYGYTF
TRBJ2-1	TRBV28	few	TRBD2	TGTGCCAGCAGCCCGAACCTTAGCGGGAGGGTGAACAATGAGCAGTTCTTC	CASSPNLSGRVNNEQFF
TRBJ2-1	TRBV27	few	TRBD1	TGTGCCAGCACCATTACCAGGGGACCGGGACAGGGGGACAATGAGCAGTTCTTC	CASTITRGPGQGDNEQFF
TRBJ2-3	TRBV20-1	.	.	TGCAGTGCTAAAGAGGGGACCTACAGCACAGATACGCAGTATTTT	CSAKEGTYSTDTQYF
TRBJ1-2	TRBV18	.	.	TGTGCCAGCTCACCGTCGTCCGGGGCCGGCACCTTC	CASSPSSGAGTF
TRBJ2-1	TRBV5-1	many	TRBD1	TGCGCCAGCAGCTCCGGGACAGGCGGTAATGAGCAGTTCTTC	CASSSGTGGNEQFF
TRBJ2-2	TRBV5-8	.	.	TGTGCCAGCAGCCACTCCAGGGTAACCGGGGAGCTGTTTTTT	CASSHSRVTGELFF
TRBJ2-1	TRBV7-2	.	TRBD2	TGTGCCAGCAGCCCCGGGGGGGTAGGGGGCTACAATGAGCAGTTCTTC	CASSPGGVGGYNEQFF
TRBJ2-1	TRBV12-3/TRBV12-4	.	.	TGTGCCAGCAGTTCCGCGACAGCGATCTACAATGAGCAGTTCTTC	CASSSATAIYNEQFF